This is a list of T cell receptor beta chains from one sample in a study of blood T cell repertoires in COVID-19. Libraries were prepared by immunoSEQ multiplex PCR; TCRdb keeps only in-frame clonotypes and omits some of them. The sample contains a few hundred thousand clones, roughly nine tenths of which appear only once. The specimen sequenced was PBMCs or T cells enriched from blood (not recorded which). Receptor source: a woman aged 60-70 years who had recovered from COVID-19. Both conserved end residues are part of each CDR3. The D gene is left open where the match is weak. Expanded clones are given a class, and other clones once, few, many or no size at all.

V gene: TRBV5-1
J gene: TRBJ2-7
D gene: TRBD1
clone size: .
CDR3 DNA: TGCGCCAGCAGCGCGGGACAGGGGGCCGTCGAGCAGTACTTC
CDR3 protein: CASSAGQGAVEQYF

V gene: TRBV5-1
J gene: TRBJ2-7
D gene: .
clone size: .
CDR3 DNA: TGCGCCAGCAGCTTGCGCGGGCCCACCTACGAGCAGTACTTC
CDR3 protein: CASSLRGPTYEQYF

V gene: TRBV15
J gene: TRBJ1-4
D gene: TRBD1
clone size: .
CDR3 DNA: TGTGCCACCAGCAGAGCTCAGGGGGCCCGGGAGGAAAAACTGTTTTTT
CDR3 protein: CATSRAQGAREEKLFF

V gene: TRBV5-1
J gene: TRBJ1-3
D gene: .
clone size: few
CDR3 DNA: TGCGCCAGCAGCTTGGGCGGGGAGAACACCATATATTTT
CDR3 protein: CASSLGGENTIYF

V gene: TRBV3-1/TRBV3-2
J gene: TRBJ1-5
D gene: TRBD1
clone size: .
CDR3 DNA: TGTGCCAGCAGCCAAGATTCCAGGGGGCTCGGCAATCAGCCCCAGCATTTT
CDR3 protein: CASSQDSRGLGNQPQHF

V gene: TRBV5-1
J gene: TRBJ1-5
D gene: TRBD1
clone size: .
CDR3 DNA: TGCGCCAGCTCTCAGGGGGAGAACAATCAGCCCCAGCATTTT
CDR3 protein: CASSQGENNQPQHF

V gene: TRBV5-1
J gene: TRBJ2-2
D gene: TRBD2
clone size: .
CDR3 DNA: TGCGCCAGCAGCCCTAGCGGGGGAAGGATCGGGGAGCTGTTTTTT
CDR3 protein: CASSPSGGRIGELFF

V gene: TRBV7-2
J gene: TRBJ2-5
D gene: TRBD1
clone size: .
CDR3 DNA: TGTGCCAGCAGCTTAGCGGGCAGGGGGCGGGGAGAGACCCAGTACTTC
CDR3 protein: CASSLAGRGRGETQYF

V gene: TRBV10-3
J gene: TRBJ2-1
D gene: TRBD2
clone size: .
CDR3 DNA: TGTGCCATCGACCGCGGGGGGCAGGGAATGAATGAGCAGTTCTTC
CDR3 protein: CAIDRGGQGMNEQFF

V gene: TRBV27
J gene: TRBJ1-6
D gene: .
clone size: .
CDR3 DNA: TGTGCCAGCAGCCTAACAGGTCGTCACTATGATAATTCACCCCTCCACTTT
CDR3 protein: CASSLTGRHYDNSPLHF

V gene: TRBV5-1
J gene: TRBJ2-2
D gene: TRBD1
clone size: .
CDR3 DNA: TGCGCCAGCAGGTCCGGGACAGGGAGTACCGGGGAGCTGTTTTTT
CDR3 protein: CASRSGTGSTGELFF

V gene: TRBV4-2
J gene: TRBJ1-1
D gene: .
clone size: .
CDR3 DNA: TGTGCCAGCAGCCCTTCCCAGGGGACTGAAGCTTTCTTT
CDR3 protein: CASSPSQGTEAFF

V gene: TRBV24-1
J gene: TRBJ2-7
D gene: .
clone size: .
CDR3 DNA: TGTGCCTCCAGGACAAGAAGATACGAGCAGTACTTC
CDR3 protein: CASRTRRYEQYF

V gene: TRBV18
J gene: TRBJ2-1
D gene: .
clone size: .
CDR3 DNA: TGTGCCAGCTCAAGACAGAGCTACAATGAGCAGTTCTTC
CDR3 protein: CASSRQSYNEQFF

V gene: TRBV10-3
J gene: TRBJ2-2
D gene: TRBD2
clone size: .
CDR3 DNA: TGTGCCATCAGTGACGGTCCGCGGGGGGTCACCGGGGAGCTGTTTTTT
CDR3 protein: CAISDGPRGVTGELFF

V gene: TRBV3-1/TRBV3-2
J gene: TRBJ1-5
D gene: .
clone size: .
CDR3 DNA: TGTGCCAGCAGCCTTCCCCCCTTGGGGGGGGCAGGTAATCAGCCCCAGCATTTT
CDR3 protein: CASSLPPLGGAGNQPQHF

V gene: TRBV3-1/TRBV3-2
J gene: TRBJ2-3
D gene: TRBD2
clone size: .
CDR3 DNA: TGTGCCAGCAGCCAAAGACAGGGACTAGCGGGGGGGTGGTGGACAGATACGCAGTATTTT
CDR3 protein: CASSQRQGLAGGWWTDTQYF

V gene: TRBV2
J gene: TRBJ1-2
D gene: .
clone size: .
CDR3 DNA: TGTGCCAGCAGGGCAGGGCTTTGGTATGGCTACACCTTC
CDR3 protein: CASRAGLWYGYTF

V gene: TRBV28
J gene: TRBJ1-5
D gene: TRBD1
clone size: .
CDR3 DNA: TGTGCCAGCAGCTTAGGACTGACAGGGGGCTCAGCTAATCAGCCCCAGCATTTT
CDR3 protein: CASSLGLTGGSANQPQHF

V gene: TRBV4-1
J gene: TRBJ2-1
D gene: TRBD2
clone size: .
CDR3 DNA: TGCGCCAGCAGCCTAACGGGACTAGCTACGAATGAGCAGTTCTTC
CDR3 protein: CASSLTGLATNEQFF

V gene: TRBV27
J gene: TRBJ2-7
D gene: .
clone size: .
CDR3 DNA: TGTGCCAGCAGTAAGGGGACTCCCTACGAGCAGTACTTC
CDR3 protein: CASSKGTPYEQYF

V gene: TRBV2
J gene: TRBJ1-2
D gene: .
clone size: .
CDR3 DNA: TGTGCCAGCAGTGAGGACAGAAACTATGGCTACACCTTC
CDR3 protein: CASSEDRNYGYTF

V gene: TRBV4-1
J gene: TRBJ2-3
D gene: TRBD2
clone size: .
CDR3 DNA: TGCGCCAGCAGCCAAGCTGGAGCGGGGGGACTCACAGATACGCAGTATTTT
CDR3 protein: CASSQAGAGGLTDTQYF

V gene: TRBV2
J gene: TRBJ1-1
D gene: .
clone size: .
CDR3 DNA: TGTGCCAGCAGTGAACGGACAGTGAACACTGAAGCTTTCTTT
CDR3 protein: CASSERTVNTEAFF

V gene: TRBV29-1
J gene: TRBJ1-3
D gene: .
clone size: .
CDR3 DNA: TGCAGCGGGCTCATTGGAAACACCATATATTTT
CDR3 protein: CSGLIGNTIYF

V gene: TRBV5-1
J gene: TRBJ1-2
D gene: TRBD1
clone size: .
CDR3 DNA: TGCGCCAGCAGCCCGGTAGGGCAGGGGGTTGGCTACACCTTC
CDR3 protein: CASSPVGQGVGYTF

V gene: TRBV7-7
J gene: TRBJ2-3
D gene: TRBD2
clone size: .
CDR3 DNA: TGTGCCAGCAGCCCTACCGGGGGGGCCCCAGATACGCAGTATTTT
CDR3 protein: CASSPTGGAPDTQYF

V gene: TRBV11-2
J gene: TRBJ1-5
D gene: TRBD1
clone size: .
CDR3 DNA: TGTGCCAGCAGCTCCCGGACAGGGGGGGATCAGCCCCAGCATTTT
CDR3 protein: CASSSRTGGDQPQHF

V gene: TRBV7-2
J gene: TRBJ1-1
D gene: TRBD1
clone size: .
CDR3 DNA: TGTGCCAGCGCCCGAGGGGCAGGGGGCGAAATTGAAGCTTTCTTT
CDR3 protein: CASARGAGGEIEAFF

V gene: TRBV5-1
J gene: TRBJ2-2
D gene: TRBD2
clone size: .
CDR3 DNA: TGCGCCAGCAGCTGGACTAGCGGGAACACCGGGGAGCTGTTTTTT
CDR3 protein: CASSWTSGNTGELFF

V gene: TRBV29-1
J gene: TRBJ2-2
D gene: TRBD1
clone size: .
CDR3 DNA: TGCAGCGTTGACGCGGGACAGGACACCGGGGAGCTGTTTTTT
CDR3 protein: CSVDAGQDTGELFF

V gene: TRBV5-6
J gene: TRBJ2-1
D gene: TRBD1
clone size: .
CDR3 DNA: TGTGCCAGCAGCTTAACAGGGGGCGCGGACAATGAGCAGTTCTTC
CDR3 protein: CASSLTGGADNEQFF

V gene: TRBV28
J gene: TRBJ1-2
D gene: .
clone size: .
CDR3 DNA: TGTGCCAGCAGTTTCAGGGACAACGTCTATGGCTACACCTTC
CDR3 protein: CASSFRDNVYGYTF

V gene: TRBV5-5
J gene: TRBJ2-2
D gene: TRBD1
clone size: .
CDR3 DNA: TGTGCCAGCGGACCTTCGGGACAGCTGAACACCGGGGAGCTGTTTTTT
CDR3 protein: CASGPSGQLNTGELFF

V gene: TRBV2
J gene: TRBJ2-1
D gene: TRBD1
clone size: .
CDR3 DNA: TGTGCCAGCAGCGAAACGACAGGGCATGAGCAGTTCTTC
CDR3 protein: CASSETTGHEQFF

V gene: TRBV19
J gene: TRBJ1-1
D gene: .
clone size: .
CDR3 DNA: TGTGCCAGCAGCCCCATCCAGGGCCGGAAAGCTTTCTTT
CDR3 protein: CASSPIQGRKAFF

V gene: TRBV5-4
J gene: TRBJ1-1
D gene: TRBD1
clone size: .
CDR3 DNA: TGTGCCAGCAGCCCCAGTACAGGGGCAAACACTGAAGCTTTCTTT
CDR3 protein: CASSPSTGANTEAFF

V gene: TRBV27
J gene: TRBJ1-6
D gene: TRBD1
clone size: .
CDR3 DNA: TGTGCCAGCAAACGGGACAGCTCCTATAATTCACCCCTCCACTTT
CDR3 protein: CASKRDSSYNSPLHF

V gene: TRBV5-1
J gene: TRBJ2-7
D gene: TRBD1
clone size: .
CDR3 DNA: TGCGCCAGCAGCCCTGGCGGGACAGGGGGCGAATGGTACGAGCAGTACTTC
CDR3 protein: CASSPGGTGGEWYEQYF

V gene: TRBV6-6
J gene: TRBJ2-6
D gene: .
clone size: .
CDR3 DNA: TGTGCCAGTCGTTCTCCCGGACACGCTGGGGCCAACGTCCTGACTTTC
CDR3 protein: CASRSPGHAGANVLTF

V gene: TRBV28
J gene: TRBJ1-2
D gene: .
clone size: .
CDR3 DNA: TGTGCCAGCCCTAAGCAGGGGCTCGGTGGCTACACCTTC
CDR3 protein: CASPKQGLGGYTF

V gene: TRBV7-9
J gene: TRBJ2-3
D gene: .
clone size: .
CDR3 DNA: TGTGCCACCAACCCTCGGGCAGGGGGCACAGATACGCAGTATTTT
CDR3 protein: CATNPRAGGTDTQYF

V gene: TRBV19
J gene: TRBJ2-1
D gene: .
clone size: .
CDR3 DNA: TGTGCCAGTAGTATGGATTGGGGCGGGACTGTATCCTACAATGAGCAGTTCTTC
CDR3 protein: CASSMDWGGTVSYNEQFF

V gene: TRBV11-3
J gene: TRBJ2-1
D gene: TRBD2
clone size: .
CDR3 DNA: TGTGCCAGCAGCCCTTCTAGCGGCCTCTACAATGAGCAGTTCTTC
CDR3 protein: CASSPSSGLYNEQFF

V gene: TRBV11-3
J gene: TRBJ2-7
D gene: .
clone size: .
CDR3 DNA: TGTGCCAGCAGCTTGTCGGGGTCAGGAACCTACGAGCAGTACTTC
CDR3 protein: CASSLSGSGTYEQYF

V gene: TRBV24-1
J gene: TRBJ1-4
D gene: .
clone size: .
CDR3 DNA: TGTGCCACCAGTGATCGGGGGGCCGGGGAAAAACTGTTTTTT
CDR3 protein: CATSDRGAGEKLFF

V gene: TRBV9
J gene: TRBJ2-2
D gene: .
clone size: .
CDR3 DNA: TGTGCCAGCAGCGTAGGGGGCAGCAACACCGGGGAGCTGTTTTTT
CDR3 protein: CASSVGGSNTGELFF

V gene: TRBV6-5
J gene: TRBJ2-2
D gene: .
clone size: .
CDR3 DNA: TGTGCCGCAAAAGGGCCGGGCGGGACCGGGGAGCTGTTTTTT
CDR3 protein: CAAKGPGGTGELFF

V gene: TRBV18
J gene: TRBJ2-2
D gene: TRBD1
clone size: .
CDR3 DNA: TGTGCCAGCTCACCCACAGGGGGCAACACCGGGGAGCTGTTTTTT
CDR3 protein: CASSPTGGNTGELFF

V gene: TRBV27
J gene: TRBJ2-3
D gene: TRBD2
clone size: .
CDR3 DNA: TGTGCCACCCTGCCGAGCGGGGCGTCAGATACGCAGTATTTT
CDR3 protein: CATLPSGASDTQYF

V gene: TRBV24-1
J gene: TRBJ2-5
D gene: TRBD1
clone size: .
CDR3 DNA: TGTGCCACCAGTGATCCAGGGGGCGGAGGTCACCAAGAGACCCAGTACTTC
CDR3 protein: CATSDPGGGGHQETQYF

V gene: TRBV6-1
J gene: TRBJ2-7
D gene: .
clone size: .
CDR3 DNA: TGTGCCAGCAGTGCCAGAACGGGACTGGCCTCCTACGAGCAGTACTTC
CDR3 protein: CASSARTGLASYEQYF

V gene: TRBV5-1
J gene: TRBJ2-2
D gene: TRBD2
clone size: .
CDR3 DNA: TGCGCCAGCAGCTCTCAATATGGACTAGCGGCGAACACCGGGGAGCTGTTTTTT
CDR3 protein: CASSSQYGLAANTGELFF